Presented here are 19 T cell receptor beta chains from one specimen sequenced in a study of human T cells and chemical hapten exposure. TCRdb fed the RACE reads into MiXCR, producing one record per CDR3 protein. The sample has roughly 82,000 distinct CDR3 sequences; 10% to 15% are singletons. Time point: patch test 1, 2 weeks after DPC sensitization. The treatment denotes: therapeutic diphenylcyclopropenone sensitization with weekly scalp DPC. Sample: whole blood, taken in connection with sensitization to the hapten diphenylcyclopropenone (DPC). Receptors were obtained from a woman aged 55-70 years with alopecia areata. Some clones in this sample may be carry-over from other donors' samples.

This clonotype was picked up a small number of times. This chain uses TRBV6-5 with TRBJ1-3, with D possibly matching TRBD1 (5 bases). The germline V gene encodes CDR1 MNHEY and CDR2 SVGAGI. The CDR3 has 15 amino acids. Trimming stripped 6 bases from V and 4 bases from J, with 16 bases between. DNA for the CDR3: TGTGCCAGCAGCTTCCAGGGCCTCACGGGAAACACCATATATTTT. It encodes CASSFQGLTGNTIYF.

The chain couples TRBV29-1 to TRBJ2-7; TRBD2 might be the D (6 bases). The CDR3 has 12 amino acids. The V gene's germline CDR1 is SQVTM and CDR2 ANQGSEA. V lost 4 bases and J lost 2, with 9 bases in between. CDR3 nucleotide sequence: TGCAGCGTTGTTGCGGGGACCTACGAGCAGTACTTC. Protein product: CSVVAGTYEQYF.

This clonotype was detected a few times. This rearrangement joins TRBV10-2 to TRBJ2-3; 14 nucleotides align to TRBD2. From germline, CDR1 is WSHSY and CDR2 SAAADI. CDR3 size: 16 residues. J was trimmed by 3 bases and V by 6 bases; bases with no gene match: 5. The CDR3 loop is CASSARLAGGTDTQYF. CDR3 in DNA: TGCGCCAGCAGCGCCCGACTAGCGGGGGGGACAGATACGCAGTATTTT.

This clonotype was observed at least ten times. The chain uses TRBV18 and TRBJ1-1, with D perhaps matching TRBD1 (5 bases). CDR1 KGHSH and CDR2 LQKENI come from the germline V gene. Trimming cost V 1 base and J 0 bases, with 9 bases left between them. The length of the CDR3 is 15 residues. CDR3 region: CASSPQGYMNTEAFF. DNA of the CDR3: TGTGCCAGCTCACCACAGGGGTATATGAACACTGAAGCTTTCTTT.

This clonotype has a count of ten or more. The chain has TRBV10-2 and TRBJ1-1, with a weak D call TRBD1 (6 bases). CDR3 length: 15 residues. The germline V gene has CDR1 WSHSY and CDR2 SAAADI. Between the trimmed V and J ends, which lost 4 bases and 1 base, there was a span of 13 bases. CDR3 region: CASSAGDPPNTEAFF. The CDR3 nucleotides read TGCGCCAGCAGTGCAGGGGATCCACCGAACACTGAAGCTTTCTTT.

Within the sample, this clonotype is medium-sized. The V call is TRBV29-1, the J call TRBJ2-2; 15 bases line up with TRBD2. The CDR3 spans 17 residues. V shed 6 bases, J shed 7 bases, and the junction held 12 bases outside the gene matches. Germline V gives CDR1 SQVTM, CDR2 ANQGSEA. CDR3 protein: CSVPAGLAGGSYGELFF. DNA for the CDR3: TGCAGCGTCCCCGCCGGACTAGCGGGGGGGTCGTACGGGGAGCTGTTTTTT.

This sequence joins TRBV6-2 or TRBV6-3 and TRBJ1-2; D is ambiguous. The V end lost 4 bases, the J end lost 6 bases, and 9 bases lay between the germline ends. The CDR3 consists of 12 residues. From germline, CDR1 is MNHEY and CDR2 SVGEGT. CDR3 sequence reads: CASSLGLNGYTF. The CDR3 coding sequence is TGTGCCAGCAGTTTAGGACTGAATGGCTACACCTTC.

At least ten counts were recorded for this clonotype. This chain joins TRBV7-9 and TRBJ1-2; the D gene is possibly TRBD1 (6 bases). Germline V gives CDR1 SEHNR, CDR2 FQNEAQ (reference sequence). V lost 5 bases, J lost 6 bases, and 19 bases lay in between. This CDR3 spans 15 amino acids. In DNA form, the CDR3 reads TGTGCCAGCAGCCACCGGGACGGACAGAATGATGGCTACACCTTC. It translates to CASSHRDGQNDGYTF.

CDR3 sequence: CASSLRSSYNSPLHF. CDR3 bases: TGTGCCAGCAGCTTAAGAAGCTCCTATAATTCACCCCTCCACTTT. The rearrangement joins TRBV11-1 to TRBJ1-6; D gene unclear. Germline values: CDR1 SGHAT, CDR2 FQDESV (reference sequence). This CDR3 is 15 amino acids long. The germline V and J ends were trimmed by 2 bases and 0 bases, with 5 bases remaining between them.

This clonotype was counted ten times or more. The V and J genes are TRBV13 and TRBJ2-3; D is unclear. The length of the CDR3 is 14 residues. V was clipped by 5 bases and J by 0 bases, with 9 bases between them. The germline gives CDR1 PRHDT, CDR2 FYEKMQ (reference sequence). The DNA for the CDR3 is TGTGCCAGCAGCCCCCGACGGAGCACAGATACGCAGTATTTT. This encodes CASSPRRSTDTQYF.

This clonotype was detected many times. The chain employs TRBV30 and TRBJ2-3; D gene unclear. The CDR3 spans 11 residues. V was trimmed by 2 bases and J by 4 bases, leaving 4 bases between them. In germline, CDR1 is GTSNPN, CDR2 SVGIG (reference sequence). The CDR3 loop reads CAWSQSDTQYF. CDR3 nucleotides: TGTGCCTGGAGTCAGTCAGATACGCAGTATTTT.

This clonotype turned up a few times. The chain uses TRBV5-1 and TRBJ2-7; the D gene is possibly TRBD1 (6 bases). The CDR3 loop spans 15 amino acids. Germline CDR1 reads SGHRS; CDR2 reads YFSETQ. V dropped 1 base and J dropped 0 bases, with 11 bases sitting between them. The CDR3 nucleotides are TGCGCCAGCAGCTTGATGGACAGCCACTCCTACGAGCAGTACTTC. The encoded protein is CASSLMDSHSYEQYF.

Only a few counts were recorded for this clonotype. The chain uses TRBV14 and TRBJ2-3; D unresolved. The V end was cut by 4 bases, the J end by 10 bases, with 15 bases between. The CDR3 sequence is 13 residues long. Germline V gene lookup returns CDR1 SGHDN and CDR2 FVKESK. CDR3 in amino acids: CASSPGIDLPQYF. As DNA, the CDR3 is TGTGCCAGCAGCCCTGGGATCGATTTGCCGCAGTATTTT.

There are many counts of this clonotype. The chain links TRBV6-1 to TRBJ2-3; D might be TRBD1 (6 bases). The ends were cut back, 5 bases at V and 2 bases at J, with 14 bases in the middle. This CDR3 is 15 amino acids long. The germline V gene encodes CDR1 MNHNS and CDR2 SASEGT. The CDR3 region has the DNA TGTGCCAGCAGTTTGCCGGACAGCCACACAGATACGCAGTATTTT. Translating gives CASSLPDSHTDTQYF.

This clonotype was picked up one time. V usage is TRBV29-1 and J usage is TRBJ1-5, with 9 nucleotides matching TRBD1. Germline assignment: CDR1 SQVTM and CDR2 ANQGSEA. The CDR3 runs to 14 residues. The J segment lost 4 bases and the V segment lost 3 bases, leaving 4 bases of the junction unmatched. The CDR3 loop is CSVEIDRGNQPQHF. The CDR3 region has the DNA TGCAGCGTTGAGATAGACAGGGGGAATCAGCCCCAGCATTTT.

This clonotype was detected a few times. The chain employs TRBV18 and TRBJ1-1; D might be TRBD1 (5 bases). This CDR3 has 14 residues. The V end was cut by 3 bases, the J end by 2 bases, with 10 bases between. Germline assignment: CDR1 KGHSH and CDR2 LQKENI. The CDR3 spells CASSPFDSNTEAFF. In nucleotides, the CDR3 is TGTGCCAGCTCACCCTTCGACAGTAACACTGAAGCTTTCTTT. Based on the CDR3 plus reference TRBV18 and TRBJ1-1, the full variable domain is NAGVMQNPRHLVRRRGQEARLRCSPMKGHSHVYWYRQLPEEGLKFMVYLQKENIIDESGMPKERFSAEFPKEGPSILRIQQVVRGDSAAYFCASSPFDSNTEAFFGQGTRLTVV.

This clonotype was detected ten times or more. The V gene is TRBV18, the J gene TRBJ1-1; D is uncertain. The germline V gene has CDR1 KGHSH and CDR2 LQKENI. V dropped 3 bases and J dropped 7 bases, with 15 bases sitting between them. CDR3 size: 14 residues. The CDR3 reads CASSPVGPRSEAFF. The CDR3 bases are TGTGCCAGCTCACCCGTTGGGCCACGAAGTGAAGCTTTCTTT.

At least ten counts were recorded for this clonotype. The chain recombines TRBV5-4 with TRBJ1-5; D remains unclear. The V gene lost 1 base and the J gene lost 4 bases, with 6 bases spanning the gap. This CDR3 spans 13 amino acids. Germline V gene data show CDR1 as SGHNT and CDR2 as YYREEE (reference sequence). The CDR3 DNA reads TGTGCCAGCAGCTTGCAAGGGAATCAGCCCCAGCATTTT. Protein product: CASSLQGNQPQHF.

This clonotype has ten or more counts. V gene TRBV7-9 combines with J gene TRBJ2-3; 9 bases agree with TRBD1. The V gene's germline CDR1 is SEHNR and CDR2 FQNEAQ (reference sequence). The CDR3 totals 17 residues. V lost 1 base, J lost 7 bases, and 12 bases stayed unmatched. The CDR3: CASSLGPRDRVLYTQYF. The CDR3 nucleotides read TGTGCCAGCAGCTTAGGACCCCGGGACAGGGTTTTATATACGCAGTATTTT.